This T cell receptor (beta chain) was recovered during a study of cytomegalovirus exposure and HLA in healthy donors. The PCR was carried out with 60 Vbeta primers and 13 Jbeta primers. Using immunoSEQ multiplex PCR, the repertoire was profiled, and TCRdb retains in-frame clones only, with some absent. The sample has around 130,000 clones; about three quarters are singletons. CDR3 length: 13 amino acids. Per the germline V gene, CDR1 is SNHLY and CDR2 is FYNNEI. V was pared by 3 bases and J by 5 bases, with 1 base of the junction left unmatched. This chain links TRBV2 with TRBJ1-2; 9 nucleotides align to TRBD1. Source material: PBMCs. This TCR came from a woman aged 35 to 49 in good health and CMV-seronegative. CDR3 loop: CASSEDRGYGYTF. The CDR3 DNA reads TGTGCCAGCAGTGAGGACAGGGGATATGGCTACACCTTC.